The entry that follows covers one TCR beta chain sequence. The Seattle site enrolled patients during active infection and followed them longitudinally. The authors' processing: How many nucleated cells were present was estimated from reference gene primer amplification. Profiled with immunoSEQ multiplex PCR; TCRdb holds only in-frame clones, not every one. That table supplies the V and J calls and clone size; D and trimming were determined from the DNA. The sample records roughly 160,000 clones, around nine tenths being singletons. V was cut by 3 bases and J by 6 bases, with 16 bases left in between. This CDR3 is built from 16 residues. Germline V gives CDR1 SGHKS, CDR2 YYEKEE (reference sequence). The sample is drawn from a study of blood T cell repertoires in COVID-19. Study at large: The United States, Italy and Spain supplied acute and convalescent COVID-19 samples. Sample material is recorded as cDNA or gDNA derived from T cells, B-cell-depleted T cells, or PBMCs.

This TCR was recovered from a woman of 80 years or more with COVID-19, enrolled during active disease. The source material was peripheral blood. The chain joins TRBV5-5 to TRBJ1-6; no firm D call. CDR3 DNA sequence: TGTGCCAGCAGCTGGGAACCGGGAATATTTAATTCACCCCTCCACTTT. Translated: CASSWEPGIFNSPLHF. The full variable domain, its missing parts supplied by reference TRBV5-5 and TRBJ1-6, is DAGVTQSPTHLIKTRGQQVTLRCSPISGHKSVSWYQQVLGQGPQFIFQYYEKEERGRGNFPDRFSARQFPNYSSELNVNALLLGDSALYLCASSWEPGIFNSPLHFGNGTRLTVT.